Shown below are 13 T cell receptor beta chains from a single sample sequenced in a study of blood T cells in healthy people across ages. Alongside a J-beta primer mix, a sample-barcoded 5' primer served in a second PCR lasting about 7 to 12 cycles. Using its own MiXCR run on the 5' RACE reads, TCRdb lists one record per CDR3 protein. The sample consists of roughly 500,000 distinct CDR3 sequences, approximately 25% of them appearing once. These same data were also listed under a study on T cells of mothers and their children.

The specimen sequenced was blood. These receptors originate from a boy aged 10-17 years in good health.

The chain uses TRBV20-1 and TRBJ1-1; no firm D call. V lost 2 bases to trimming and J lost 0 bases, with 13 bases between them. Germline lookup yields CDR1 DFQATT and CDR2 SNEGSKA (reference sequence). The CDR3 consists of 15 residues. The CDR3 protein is CSARYGLPMNTEAFF. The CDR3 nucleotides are TGCAGTGCTAGATATGGGCTCCCCATGAACACTGAAGCTTTCTTT.

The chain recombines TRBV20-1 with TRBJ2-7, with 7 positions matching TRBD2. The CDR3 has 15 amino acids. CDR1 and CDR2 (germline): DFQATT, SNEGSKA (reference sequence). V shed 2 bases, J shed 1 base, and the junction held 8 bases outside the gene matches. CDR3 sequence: CSARSLADTSYEQYF. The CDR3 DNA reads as TGCAGTGCTAGAAGCCTAGCGGACACATCCTACGAGCAGTACTTC.

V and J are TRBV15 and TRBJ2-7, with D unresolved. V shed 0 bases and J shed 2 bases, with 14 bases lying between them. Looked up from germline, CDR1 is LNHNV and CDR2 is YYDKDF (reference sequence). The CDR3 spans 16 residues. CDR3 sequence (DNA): TGTGCCACCAGCAGAGAGCCTAGAATCTCCCCCTACGAGCAGTACTTC. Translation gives CATSREPRISPYEQYF.

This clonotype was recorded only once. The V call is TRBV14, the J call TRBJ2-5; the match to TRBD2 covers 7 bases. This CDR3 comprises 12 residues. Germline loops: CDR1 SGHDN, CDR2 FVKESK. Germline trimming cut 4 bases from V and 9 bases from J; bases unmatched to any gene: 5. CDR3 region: CASSPWTSPQYF. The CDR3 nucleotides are TGTGCCAGCAGCCCTTGGACTAGTCCCCAGTACTTC.

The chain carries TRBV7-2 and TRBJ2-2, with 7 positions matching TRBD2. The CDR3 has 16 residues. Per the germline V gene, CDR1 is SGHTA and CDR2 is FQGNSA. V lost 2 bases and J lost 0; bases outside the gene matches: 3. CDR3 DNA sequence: TGTGCCAGCAGCTTACTTCGGGGGGCGAACACCGGGGAGCTGTTTTTT. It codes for CASSLLRGANTGELFF.

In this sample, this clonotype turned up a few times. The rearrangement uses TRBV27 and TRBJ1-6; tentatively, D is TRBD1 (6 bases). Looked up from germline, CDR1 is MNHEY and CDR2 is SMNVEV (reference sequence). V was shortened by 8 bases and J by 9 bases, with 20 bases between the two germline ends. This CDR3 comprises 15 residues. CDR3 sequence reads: CASSPRGGLGSPLHF. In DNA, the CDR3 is TGTGCCAGCTCCCCACGGGGGGGGCTGGGTTCACCCCTCCACTTT.

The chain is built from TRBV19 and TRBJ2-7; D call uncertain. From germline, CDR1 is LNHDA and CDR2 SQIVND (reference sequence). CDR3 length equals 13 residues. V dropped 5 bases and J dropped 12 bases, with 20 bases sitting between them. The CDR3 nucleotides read TGTGCCAGTAGTGAGGACCTCCAGGCCAGGTGGTACTTC. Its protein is CASSEDLQARWYF.

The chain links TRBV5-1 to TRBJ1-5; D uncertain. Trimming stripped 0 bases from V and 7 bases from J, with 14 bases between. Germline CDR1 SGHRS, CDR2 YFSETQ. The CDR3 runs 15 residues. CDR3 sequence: CASSLDAGVGQPQHF. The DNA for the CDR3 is TGCGCCAGCAGCTTGGACGCGGGTGTTGGACAGCCCCAGCATTTT.

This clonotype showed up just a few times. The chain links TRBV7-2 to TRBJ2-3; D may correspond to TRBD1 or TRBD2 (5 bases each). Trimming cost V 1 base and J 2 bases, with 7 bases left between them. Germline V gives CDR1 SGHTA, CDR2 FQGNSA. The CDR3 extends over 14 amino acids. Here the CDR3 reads CASSLGGFTDTQYF. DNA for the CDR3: TGTGCCAGCAGCTTAGGGGGGTTCACAGATACGCAGTATTTT.

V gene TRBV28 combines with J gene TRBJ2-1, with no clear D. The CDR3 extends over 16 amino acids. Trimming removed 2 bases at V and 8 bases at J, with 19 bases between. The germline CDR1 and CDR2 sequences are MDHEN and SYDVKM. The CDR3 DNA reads TGTGCCAGCAGTTTAATCGGGCCGATCGCAGTCGATGAGCAGTTCTTC. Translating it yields CASSLIGPIAVDEQFF.

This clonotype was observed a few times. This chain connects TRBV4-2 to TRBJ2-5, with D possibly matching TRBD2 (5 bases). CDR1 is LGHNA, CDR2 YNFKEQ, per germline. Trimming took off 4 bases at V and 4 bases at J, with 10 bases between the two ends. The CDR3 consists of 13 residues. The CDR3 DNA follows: TGTGCCAGCAGCCTTAGGGAGAGAGAGACCCAGTACTTC. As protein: CASSLRERETQYF.

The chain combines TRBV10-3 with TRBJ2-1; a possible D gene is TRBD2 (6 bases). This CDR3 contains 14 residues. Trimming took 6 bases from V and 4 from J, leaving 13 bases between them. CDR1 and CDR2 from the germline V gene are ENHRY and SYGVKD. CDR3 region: CAISPGTSYNEQFF. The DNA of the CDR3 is TGTGCCATCAGCCCTGGGACTTCATACAATGAGCAGTTCTTC.

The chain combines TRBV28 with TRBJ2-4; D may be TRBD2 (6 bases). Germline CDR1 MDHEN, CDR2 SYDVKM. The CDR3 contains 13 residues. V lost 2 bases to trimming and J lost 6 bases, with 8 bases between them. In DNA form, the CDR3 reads TGTGCCAGCAGTTTAAGGGAGGCAAACATTCAGTACTTC. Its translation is CASSLREANIQYF.